This T cell receptor (beta chain) derives from a study of OX40 agonist ivuxolimab in advanced cancers. Study at large: An agonistic human IgG2 monoclonal antibody against OX40 (CD134) was given. Aged roughly 23 to 85 with a mean of approximately 57 years, they were about 78% male. Allowance was made for prior anti-PD-1, anti-PD-L1 or anti-CTLA-4 therapy, and roughly 40% had some. Study-level findings and limits: The mean number of expanded clones was higher in CD8+ T cells than in CD4+.

Unmatched junction bases numbered 2, after V lost 2 bases and J lost 5 bases. In germline, CDR1 is MNHEY, CDR2 SVGAGI. The CDR3 has 13 amino acids. In regard to this clone: Its antigen is undetermined.

The method was immunoSEQ multiplex PCR; TCRdb's version includes in-frame clones alone and lacks a portion of them. Here the sample spans tens of thousands of clones, roughly 84% being singletons. The TCR sequence derives from an adult with an advanced solid tumor such as melanoma, head and neck, liver or kidney cancer. This chain uses TRBV6-5 with TRBJ1-1; 7 nucleotides agree with TRBD1. The material was CD4+ or CD8+ T cells sorted from blood, obtained in a trial of the OX40 agonist ivuxolimab. Here the CDR3 reads CASSYPGQTEAFF. The CDR3, as DNA: TGTGCCAGCAGTTACCCGGGACAGACTGAAGCTTTCTTT.